This passage covers 22 T cell receptor beta chains from one sample sequenced in a study of blood T cell repertoires in COVID-19. Clones were sequenced by immunoSEQ multiplex PCR, and TCRdb holds only the in-frame ones, with some missing. The sample has a few hundred thousand clones, roughly 80% seen once. The sequenced sample was peripheral blood. These TCRs come from a human donor in a cohort sampled during active COVID-19.

The chain employs TRBV11-3 and TRBJ1-1, with D possibly TRBD1 on 6 matching bases. Germline V lookup: CDR1 SGHNT, CDR2 YENEEA. The CDR3 runs to 13 residues. The germline V and J ends were trimmed by 5 bases and 7 bases, with 14 bases remaining between them. CDR3 in amino acids: CASSRSGAGEAFF. The CDR3 DNA follows: TGTGCCAGCAGCCGATCAGGGGCCGGTGAAGCTTTCTTT. Full variable domain (remainder filled in from reference TRBV11-3 and TRBJ1-1): EAGVVQSPRYKIIEKKQPVAFWCNPISGHNTLYWYLQNLGQGPELLIRYENEEAVDDSQLPKDRFSAERLKGVDSTLKIQPAELGDSAVYLCASSRSGAGEAFFGQGTRLTVV.

The chain joins TRBV19 to TRBJ1-5, with D perhaps matching TRBD1 (6 bases). Trimming took off 1 base at V and 2 bases at J, with 9 bases between the two ends. Germline CDR1 reads LNHDA; CDR2 reads SQIVND (reference sequence). This CDR3 has 15 amino acids. In DNA, the CDR3 is TGTGCCAGTAGTATAGTGGCAGGGGGCAATCAGCCCCAGCATTTT. This codes for CASSIVAGGNQPQHF.

The DNA of the CDR3 is TGTGCCAGCCAAAGACAGCCGAACACTGAAGCTTTCTTT. It encodes CASQRQPNTEAFF. J is TRBJ1-1 and V is TRBV6-6; D might be TRBD1 (5 bases). Germline-derived CDR1 and CDR2 are MNHNY and SVGAGI (reference sequence). Trimming cost V 8 bases and J 1 base, with 11 bases left between them. The CDR3 runs 13 residues.

The rearrangement links TRBV19 to TRBJ2-7, with 11 bases identical to TRBD1. V lost 6 bases, J lost 6 bases, and 4 bases stayed unmatched. The CDR3 is 13 residues long. In germline, CDR1 is LNHDA, CDR2 SQIVND (reference sequence). CDR3 sequence (DNA): TGTGCCAGTAGATGGGACAGGGGGGCCGAGCAGTACTTC. As protein: CASRWDRGAEQYF.

The rearrangement uses TRBV15 and TRBJ2-7; TRBD1 matches at 7 bases. The ends lost 0 bases at V and 3 bases at J; junction bases unmatched: 8. The CDR3 extends over 16 amino acids. Germline V lookup: CDR1 LNHNV, CDR2 YYDKDF (reference sequence). CDR3 residues: CATSRDLDRVIYEQYF. CDR3 nucleotide sequence: TGTGCCACCAGCAGAGATTTAGACAGGGTCATCTACGAGCAGTACTTC.

This sequence joins TRBV4-3 and TRBJ2-6; D is uncertain. The V gene's germline CDR1 is LGHNA and CDR2 YSLEER. The CDR3 consists of 16 residues. Trimming removed 0 bases at V and 3 bases at J, with 9 bases between. The CDR3 loop reads CASSQDLSSGANVLTF. CDR3 DNA sequence: TGCGCCAGCAGCCAAGACCTTAGCAGTGGGGCCAACGTCCTGACTTTC.

This sequence joins TRBV27 and TRBJ2-7; 12 bases agree with TRBD2. From germline, CDR1 is MNHEY and CDR2 SMNVEV (reference sequence). The CDR3 consists of 15 residues. J was trimmed by 7 bases and V by 4 bases; bases with no gene match: 8. As DNA, the CDR3 is TGTGCCAGCAGTTCCCGACTAGCGGGAGTGGATGAGCAGTACTTC. Protein: CASSSRLAGVDEQYF.

This chain uses TRBV11-2 with TRBJ2-5, with a tentative D call TRBD2 (5 bases). V was pared by 2 bases and J by 5 bases, with 15 bases between. The CDR3 is made up of 15 amino acids. CDR1 and CDR2 from the germline V gene are SGHAT and FQNNGV. CDR3 in DNA: TGTGCCAGCAGCTTAATGAGGGCATTGGGGGAGACCCAGTACTTC. The encoded protein is CASSLMRALGETQYF. The whole variable domain, remainder taken from reference TRBV11-2 and TRBJ2-5, is EAGVAQSPRYKIIEKRQSVAFWCNPISGHATLYWYQQILGQGPKLLIQFQNNGVVDDSQLPKDRFSAERLKGVDSTLKIQPAKLEDSAVYLCASSLMRALGETQYFGPGTRLLVL.

This sequence joins TRBV6-5 and TRBJ2-7; 8 bases align to TRBD2. The CDR3 has 14 residues. V lost 5 bases, J lost 3 bases, and 6 bases stayed unmatched. CDR1 MNHEY and CDR2 SVGAGI come from the germline V gene. The CDR3 DNA is TGTGCCAGCAGTAAACCGGGACTAGGCTACGAGCAGTACTTC. Protein sequence: CASSKPGLGYEQYF.

This chain connects TRBV5-4 to TRBJ2-5; 7 bases align to TRBD1. V shed 3 bases, J shed 3 bases, and the junction held 5 bases outside the gene matches. The CDR3 extends over 14 amino acids. Germline V gives CDR1 SGHNT, CDR2 YYREEE (reference sequence). The CDR3 DNA reads as TGTGCCAGCAGCTCCCCAACAGGGGAAGAGACCCAGTACTTC. Its protein product is CASSSPTGEETQYF.

In this sample, this clone turned up a few times. The DNA for the CDR3 is TGTGCCAGCAGCTCCGACAGATTCAATCAGCCCCAGCATTTT. Encoded protein: CASSSDRFNQPQHF. The chain uses TRBV5-6 and TRBJ1-5; D might be TRBD1 (5 bases). Looked up from germline, CDR1 is SGHDT and CDR2 is YYEEEE. Trimming shortened V by 3 bases and J by 3 bases, and 10 bases separated the two germline ends. The CDR3 covers 14 residues.

The genes are TRBV10-1 and TRBJ2-7; the D gene is possibly TRBD2 (6 bases). Germline V gene sequence: CDR1 WNHNN, CDR2 SYGVQD (reference sequence). The CDR3 contains 16 residues. Trimming took off 2 bases at V and 5 bases at J, with 19 bases between the two ends. As DNA, the CDR3 is TGCGCCAGCAGTGAGGAGGTCGGGAGTACGTGCCACGAGCAGTACTTC. It specifies CASSEEVGSTCHEQYF.

This chain links TRBV30 with TRBJ1-5, with D maybe TRBD1 (6 bases). Germline V gives CDR1 GTSNPN, CDR2 SVGIG (reference sequence). Trimming removed 0 bases at V and 0 bases at J, with 21 bases between. The CDR3 contains 19 residues. The DNA for the CDR3 is TGTGCCTGGAGTGTGAGAGAGGGGCCAGGGGATTATAGCAATCAGCCCCAGCATTTT. It codes for CAWSVREGPGDYSNQPQHF.

This rearrangement joins TRBV2 to TRBJ2-7; a weak D match, TRBD1 (5 bases). CDR1 is SNHLY, CDR2 FYNNEI, per germline. The CDR3 loop spans 12 amino acids. V was shortened by 6 bases and J by 5 bases, with 11 bases between the two germline ends. CDR3 protein: CASRPRVDEQYF. CDR3 coding DNA: TGTGCCAGCAGGCCCAGGGTCGACGAGCAGTACTTC.

The rearrangement uses TRBV7-9 and TRBJ2-6; 9 nucleotides align to TRBD2. This CDR3 has 17 residues. Germline V gives CDR1 SEHNR, CDR2 FQNEAQ (reference sequence). Trimming at V came to 8 bases and at J to 2 bases, leaving 10 bases not matched to a gene. The CDR3 DNA follows: TGTGCCAGCGAAACTGGGGGACTAGCCGCTGGGGCCAACGTCCTGACTTTC. Translating it yields CASETGGLAAGANVLTF.

The CDR3 nucleotides are TGCAGCGTCGCCTCCTCAGGGACAATCTATGGCTACACCTTC. Translated, it gives CSVASSGTIYGYTF. The V and J genes are TRBV29-1 and TRBJ1-2, with D perhaps TRBD1 (6 bases). The CDR3 length is 14 residues. Trimming left V 6 bases short and J 4 bases short, with 18 bases between. Germline CDR1 and CDR2: SQVTM and ANQGSEA.

The V and J genes are TRBV24-1 and TRBJ1-5, with D tentatively TRBD1 (6 bases). CDR1 is KGHDR and CDR2 is SFDVKD in the germline V gene. Trimming took 7 bases from V and 3 from J, leaving 12 bases between them. The CDR3 length is 14 residues. As DNA, the CDR3 is TGTGCCACCAGATCACAGGGTGTCAATCAGCCCCAGCATTTT. Its protein product is CATRSQGVNQPQHF.

V gene TRBV28 combines with J gene TRBJ2-7; 10 bases are shared with TRBD2. The V gene end was trimmed by 2 bases and the J gene end by 4 bases; junction bases not matched to a gene: 5. From germline, CDR1 is MDHEN and CDR2 SYDVKM. This CDR3 has 15 amino acids. CDR3 nucleotide sequence: TGTGCCAGCAGTTTACTGGGGACTAGCGCATACGAGCAGTACTTC. This encodes CASSLLGTSAYEQYF. Full variable domain (remainder filled in from reference TRBV28 and TRBJ2-7): DVKVTQSSRYLVKRTGEKVFLECVQDMDHENMFWYRQDPGLGLRLIYFSYDVKMKEKGDIPEGYSVSREKKERFSLILESASTNQTSMYLCASSLLGTSAYEQYFGPGTRLTVT.

The chain carries TRBV7-9 and TRBJ2-7; 9 nucleotides line up with TRBD2. V lost 5 bases to trimming and J lost 5 bases; unmatched junction nucleotides: 7. CDR1 and CDR2 (germline): SEHNR, FQNEAQ (reference sequence). The CDR3 is 14 residues long. This CDR3 is CASSLGLASNEQYF. CDR3 DNA sequence: TGTGCCAGCAGCCTAGGACTAGCGAGTAACGAGCAGTACTTC. The variable domain in full, with the rest retrieved from reference TRBV7-9 and TRBJ2-7, is DTGVSQNPRHKITKRGQNVTFRCDPISEHNRLYWYRQTLGQGPEFLTYFQNEAQLEKSRLLSDRFSAERPKGSFSTLEIQRTEQGDSAMYLCASSLGLASNEQYFGPGTRLTVT.

The chain links TRBV3-1 (or the pseudogene TRBV3-2) to TRBJ2-7; 7 positions match TRBD2. CDR3 length equals 15 residues. Trimming removed 0 bases from V and 0 bases from J; junction bases left unmatched: 2. The germline CDR1 and CDR2 sequences are LGHDT and YNNKEL (reference sequence). CDR3 residues: CASSQEGDYSYEQYF. Written as DNA, the CDR3 is TGTGCCAGCAGCCAAGAGGGGGACTACTCCTACGAGCAGTACTTC.

The chain joins TRBV5-1 to TRBJ2-3, with D tentatively TRBD2 (6 bases). Germline values: CDR1 SGHRS, CDR2 YFSETQ. The V end was cut by 4 bases, the J end by 0 bases, with 12 bases between. This CDR3 spans 15 amino acids. CDR3 region: CASSTGTASTDTQYF. CDR3 in DNA: TGCGCCAGCAGCACCGGGACTGCTAGCACAGATACGCAGTATTTT.

This clone was seen only once. This rearrangement joins TRBV6-5 to TRBJ2-7; 11 nucleotides line up with TRBD2. The V gene end was trimmed by 6 bases and the J gene end by 2 bases; junction bases not matched to a gene: 3. Looked up from germline, CDR1 is MNHEY and CDR2 is SVGAGI. CDR3 size: 14 residues. The CDR3 protein is CASRLAGGTYEQYF. The CDR3 DNA reads TGTGCCAGCAGGCTAGCGGGAGGTACCTACGAGCAGTACTTC.